Listed below are T cell receptor beta chains from one sample, sequenced in a study of blood T cell repertoires in COVID-19. The data were produced by immunoSEQ multiplex PCR, yet TCRdb's version contains in-frame clones alone and is incomplete. The top ten clones hold around a tenth of a sample with under 300,000 clones, 83% of them seen once. The sequenced sample consisted of peripheral blood. These receptor sequences come from a woman in her forties or fifties who had recovered from COVID-19. CDR3s include the opening cysteine and the closing phenylalanine or tryptophan. D genes are given only for firm matches. Only some rows state a clone size, as once, few, many or a class for expanded clones.

TRBV10-2	14	NA	NA	TRBJ2-2	CASSEFRNTGELFF	TGCGCCAGCAGTGAGTTTAGAAACACCGGGGAGCTGTTTTTT
TRBV28	16	once	TRBD1	TRBJ1-2	CASSHGTGALGYGYTF	TGTGCCAGCAGCCATGGGACAGGGGCATTGGGCTATGGCTACACCTTC
TRBV28	15	NA	TRBD1	TRBJ2-7	CASSLAGTGDYEQYF	TGTGCCAGCAGTTTGGCCGGGACAGGGGACTACGAGCAGTACTTC
TRBV2	13	once	TRBD1	TRBJ1-2	CASKAGGDGGYTF	TGTGCCAGCAAGGCAGGGGGCGATGGGGGCTACACCTTC
TRBV6-4	13	NA	NA	TRBJ1-6	CASGRGDNSPLHF	TGTGCCAGCGGACGGGGGGATAATTCACCCCTCCACTTT
TRBV28	16	NA	TRBD1	TRBJ2-7	CASSFTEGQGPYEQYF	TGTGCCAGCAGTTTTACGGAGGGACAGGGGCCCTACGAGCAGTACTTC
TRBV7-3	15	NA	NA	TRBJ2-2	CASSLGSGNTGELFF	TGTGCCAGCAGCTTGGGTAGCGGGAACACCGGGGAGCTGTTTTTT
TRBV7-8	15	NA	NA	TRBJ2-2	CASQNMIANTGELFF	TGTGCCAGCCAAAATATGATAGCCAACACCGGGGAGCTGTTTTTT
TRBV24-1	14	NA	TRBD1	TRBJ2-7	CATSGAGGSYEQYF	TGTGCCACCAGTGGTGCAGGGGGCTCCTACGAGCAGTACTTC
TRBV7-3	15	NA	TRBD2	TRBJ2-3	CASSFTGGSTDTQYF	TGTGCCAGCAGCTTTACGGGGGGTAGCACAGATACGCAGTATTTT
TRBV23-1	16	NA	TRBD1	TRBJ2-7	CASSPRLGQAPTEQYF	TGCGCCAGCAGTCCCCGATTGGGACAGGCTCCGACTGAGCAGTACTTC
TRBV5-1	12	NA	NA	TRBJ2-3	CASSTGTDTQYF	TGCGCCAGCAGCACCGGGACAGATACGCAGTATTTT
TRBV30	13	NA	NA	TRBJ1-2	CACTGSFNYGYTF	TGTGCCTGCACAGGGAGTTTTAACTATGGCTACACCTTC
TRBV7-2	16	few	TRBD2	TRBJ2-7	CASSLGTSGRAYEQYF	TGTGCCAGCAGCTTAGGGACTAGCGGGAGGGCCTACGAGCAGTACTTC
TRBV4-3	16	NA	NA	TRBJ2-5	CASSQESRSLGETQYF	TGCGCCAGCAGCCAAGAAAGCAGGTCCTTGGGAGAGACCCAGTACTTC
TRBV19	15	few	TRBD1	TRBJ1-1	CASIRTGGANTEAFF	TGTGCCAGTATTCGGACAGGGGGCGCAAACACTGAAGCTTTCTTT
TRBV18	15	NA	NA	TRBJ1-3	CASSPTRVLGNTIYF	TGTGCCAGCTCCCCAACCCGGGTCCTAGGAAACACCATATATTTT
TRBV25-1	13	NA	TRBD1	TRBJ2-2	CAGGQGGTGELFF	TGTGCCGGGGGACAGGGGGGCACCGGGGAGCTGTTTTTT